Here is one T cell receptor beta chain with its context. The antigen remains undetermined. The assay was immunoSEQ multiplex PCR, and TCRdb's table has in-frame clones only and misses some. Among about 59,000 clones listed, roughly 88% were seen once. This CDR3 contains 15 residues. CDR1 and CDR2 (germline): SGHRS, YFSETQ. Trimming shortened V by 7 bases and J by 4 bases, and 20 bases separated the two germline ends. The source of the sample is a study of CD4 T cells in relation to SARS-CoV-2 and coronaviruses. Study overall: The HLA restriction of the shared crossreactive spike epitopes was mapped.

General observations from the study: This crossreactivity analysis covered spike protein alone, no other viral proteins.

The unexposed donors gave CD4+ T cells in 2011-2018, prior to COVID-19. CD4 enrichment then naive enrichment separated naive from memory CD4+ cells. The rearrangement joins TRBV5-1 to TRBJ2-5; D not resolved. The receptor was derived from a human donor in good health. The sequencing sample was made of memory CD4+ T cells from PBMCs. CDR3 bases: TGCGCCAGCGCGAAAAATTTGGCCCAGCGAGAGACCCAGTACTTC. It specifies CASAKNLAQRETQYF.